This TCR beta chain was identified during a study of OX40 agonist ivuxolimab in advanced cancers. Findings and caveats of the study: Also showing low normalized T-cell clonal expansion were some of the nonresponders. Antigen specificity of clonally expanded peripheral T cells was not established. On average, a greater number of expanded clones characterised CD8+ T cells relative to CD4+.

V gave up 6 bases and J gave up 2 bases, with 14 bases separating them. Germline CDR1 MDHEN, CDR2 SYDVKM. The CDR3 spans 15 residues. Profiled with immunoSEQ multiplex PCR; TCRdb holds only in-frame clones, not every one. Seen here are more than 75,000 clones, more than 75% observed once, and the top ten hold roughly 0.32%. With respect to this clone: Its matching antigen is unknown.

The sequenced sample was CD4+ or CD8+ T cells sorted from blood, obtained in a trial of the OX40 agonist ivuxolimab. The TCR was taken from an adult with an advanced solid tumor such as melanoma, head and neck, liver or kidney cancer. This chain joins TRBV28 and TRBJ2-1, with a possible D match to TRBD1 (6 bases). The DNA for the CDR3 is TGTGCCAGCAGCCTGGCAGGGGTGACCTACAATGAGCAGTTCTTC. It is translated as CASSLAGVTYNEQFF.